The present entry profiles one T cell receptor (beta chain) with its context. The data were obtained in a study of blood T cell repertoires in COVID-19. About the study: From T cells, B-cell-depleted T cells, or PBMCs came the material, which was cDNA or gDNA.

Germline V gives CDR1 SGHNT, CDR2 YYREEE (reference sequence). The length of the CDR3 is 15 residues. V dropped 1 base and J dropped 8 bases, with 18 bases sitting between them. Grouping used clinical history reported by participants in a survey and questionnaire. Authors' analysis steps: Nucleated cell counts were estimated from reference gene primer amplification. The table came from immunoSEQ multiplex PCR; TCRdb's copy has only in-frame clones and leaves some out. V, J and clone size are those of that table, while D and trimming were read from the DNA. The table records under 350,000 clones, about 86% of them present only once.

The sequence came from a woman aged 40 to 50 with acute COVID-19. V gene TRBV5-4 combines with J gene TRBJ1-1, with D possibly matching TRBD1 (6 bases). Sequenced sample: PBMCs or T cells enriched from blood (not recorded which). CDR3 in amino acids: CASSLPGGDRREAFF. The CDR3 DNA is TGTGCCAGCAGCTTGCCTGGGGGCGATAGGAGGGAAGCTTTCTTT. The full variable domain, with the rest looked up from reference TRBV5-4 and TRBJ1-1, is ETGVTQSPTHLIKTRGQQVTLRCSSQSGHNTVSWYQQALGQGPQFIFQYYREEENGRGNFPPRFSGLQFPNYSSELNVNALELDDSALYLCASSLPGGDRREAFFGQGTRLTVV.